This T cell receptor (beta chain) stems from a study of T cell responses to AZD1222 COVID-19 vaccine. Findings and caveats of the study: With two AZD1222 doses given, Spike-specific TCR breadth and depth both rose. Regions 160-218 and 743-854 held dominance among vaccine-associated CD4 TCRs, which spanned spike.

The V end was cut by 0 bases, the J end by 1 base, with 7 bases between. CDR3 length: 14 amino acids. Germline CDR1 is SGDLS and CDR2 is YYNGEE. Assay: immunoSEQ multiplex PCR; the TCRdb copy retains only in-frame clones and omits some. Of about 110,000 clones in the sample, around 84% were seen once. Turning to this clone: No antigen is known for it.

The sequence was collected from an adult in good health. The J gene is TRBJ1-1, the V gene TRBV9, with D unresolved. The starting material was peripheral blood, obtained on day 0 of AZD1222 vaccination. CDR3: CASSVDHRNTEAFF. CDR3 sequence (DNA): TGTGCCAGCAGCGTAGATCACAGGAACACTGAAGCTTTCTTT.